This TCR beta chain was captured by sequencing in a study of vaccination and CD4 T cells after COVID-19. Study context: Overlapping SARS-CoV-2, HCoV-NL63, HCoV-OC43 and HCoV-229E spike peptides were used to stimulate cells.

The V segment lost 4 bases and the J segment 5 bases; nucleotides outside the gene matches: 9. The CDR3 sequence is 15 residues long. Germline-derived CDR1 and CDR2 are LNHDA and SQIVND (reference sequence). Stated treatment: roughly 10-day PBMC culture with coronavirus spike peptide pools or control peptides (ViraFEST assay). At the Johns Hopkins FTIC core, DNA taken from cultured CD4+ T cells was sequenced by way of the Oncomine TCR Beta short-read assay. Using its own MiXCR run on the PCR reads, TCRdb lists one record per CDR3 protein. This table has roughly 26,000 distinct CDR3 sequences, roughly 40% appearing once. This clonotype was seen a handful of times. Its specificity is unknown.

The sequenced material came from CD4+ T cells from blood, cultured in vitro. This TCR was sampled from a human donor who had recovered from COVID-19. The rearrangement uses TRBV19 and TRBJ2-5; 8 nucleotides agree with TRBD1. The DNA for the CDR3 is TGTGCCAGTAGTAGGACGACAGGGGTCCGGGAGACCCAGTACTTC. It codes for CASSRTTGVRETQYF. The full variable domain, with the rest looked up from reference TRBV19 and TRBJ2-5, is DGGITQSPKYLFRKEGQNVTLSCEQNLNHDAMYWYRQDPGQGLRLIYYSQIVNDFQKGDIAEGYSVSREKKESFPLTVTSAQKNPTAFYLCASSRTTGVRETQYFGPGTRLLVL.